This T cell receptor beta chain emerged from a study of blood T cell repertoires in COVID-19. Study details: Specimens from acute and convalescent COVID-19 originated in the United States, Italy and Spain. Sources were T cells, B-cell-depleted T cells, or PBMCs; the material itself was cDNA or gDNA.

Measured with immunoSEQ multiplex PCR; TCRdb has only the in-frame clones, and not every one. The sample lists 200,000 to 250,000 clones; more than 75% were seen once. Germline-derived CDR1 and CDR2 are SGHTA and FQGTGA. The CDR3 is 14 amino acids. Trimming shortened V by 3 bases and J by 1 base, and 9 bases separated the two germline ends. The genes are TRBV7-3 and TRBJ1-1; D gene uncertain. Specimen: peripheral blood. This clonotype originated in a human donor in a cohort sampled during active COVID-19. The chain's CDR3 is CASSLAPGNTEAFF. CDR3 DNA: TGTGCCAGCAGCTTGGCTCCTGGGAACACTGAAGCTTTCTTT.